Listed here are 5 T cell receptor beta chains from one sample, sequenced in a study of blood T cell repertoires in COVID-19. Libraries were prepared by immunoSEQ multiplex PCR; TCRdb keeps only in-frame clonotypes and omits some of them. Of some 71,000 clones listed, about nine tenths are singletons. Sequences were obtained from peripheral blood. These receptors came from a man younger than 40 with acute or convalescent COVID-19.

The rearrangement links TRBV20-1 to TRBJ1-2; 8 bases agree with TRBD1. V was pared by 5 bases and J by 6 bases, with 8 bases of the junction left unmatched. The CDR3 length is 13 residues. Germline V gives CDR1 DFQATT, CDR2 SNEGSKA (reference sequence). CDR3 loop: CSACGQGFNGYTF. For the CDR3, the DNA is TGCAGTGCTTGTGGACAGGGCTTCAATGGCTACACCTTC.

The genes are TRBV29-1 and TRBJ2-2; 8 bases are a match to TRBD1. There are 13 residues in the CDR3. Germline values: CDR1 SQVTM, CDR2 ANQGSEA. With V trimmed by 3 bases and J by 5 bases, 2 bases remained unmatched. CDR3 sequence reads: CSVDRGRTGELFF. The CDR3 nucleotides read TGCAGCGTTGACAGGGGGCGAACCGGGGAGCTGTTTTTT.

The J gene is TRBJ2-2, the V gene TRBV5-4, with 12 nucleotides matching TRBD1. Germline-derived CDR1 and CDR2 are SGHNT and YYREEE (reference sequence). V was clipped by 3 bases and J by 7 bases; unmatched bases: 10. The CDR3 is 17 amino acids. The CDR3 protein is CASSSPPGQGAGGELFF. The CDR3 DNA reads TGTGCCAGCAGCTCCCCCCCGGGACAGGGGGCAGGCGGGGAGCTGTTTTTT.

This chain joins TRBV4-1 and TRBJ2-2, with D possibly being TRBD1 (6 bases). The CDR3 loop spans 18 amino acids. Germline loops: CDR1 MGHRA, CDR2 YSYEKL. V was shortened by 1 base and J by 4 bases, with 19 bases between the two germline ends. CDR3 DNA sequence: TGCGCCAGCAGCCAAGCGCGTTTACAGGGCGGAAGCACCGGGGAGCTGTTTTTT. Encoded protein: CASSQARLQGGSTGELFF.

The chain has TRBV7-9 and TRBJ1-1; TRBD1 is a possible D gene (5 bases). CDR3 length: 16 residues. Trimming pared 5 bases from V and 2 bases from J, leaving 18 bases between. Germline loops: CDR1 SEHNR, CDR2 FQNEAQ (reference sequence). DNA of the CDR3: TGTGCCAGCAGCCCAACGGTGACTCAGGGAAACACTGAAGCTTTCTTT. This translates into CASSPTVTQGNTEAFF.